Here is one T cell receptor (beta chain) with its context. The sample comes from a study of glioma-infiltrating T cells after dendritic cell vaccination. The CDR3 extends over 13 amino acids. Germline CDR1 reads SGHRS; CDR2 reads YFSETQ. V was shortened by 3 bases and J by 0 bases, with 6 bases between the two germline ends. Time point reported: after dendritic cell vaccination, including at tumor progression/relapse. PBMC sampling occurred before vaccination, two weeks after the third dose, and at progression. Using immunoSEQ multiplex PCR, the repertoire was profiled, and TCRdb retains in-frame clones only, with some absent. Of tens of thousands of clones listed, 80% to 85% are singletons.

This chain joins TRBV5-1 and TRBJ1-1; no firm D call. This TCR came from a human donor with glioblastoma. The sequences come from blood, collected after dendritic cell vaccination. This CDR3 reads CASSSNMNTEAFF. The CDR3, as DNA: TGCGCCAGCAGCTCCAACATGAACACTGAAGCTTTCTTT. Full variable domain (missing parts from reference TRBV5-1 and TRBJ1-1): KAGVTQTPRYLIKTRGQQVTLSCSPISGHRSVSWYQQTPGQGLQFLFEYFSETQRNKGNFPGRFSGRQFSNSRSEMNVSTLELGDSALYLCASSSNMNTEAFFGQGTRLTVV.